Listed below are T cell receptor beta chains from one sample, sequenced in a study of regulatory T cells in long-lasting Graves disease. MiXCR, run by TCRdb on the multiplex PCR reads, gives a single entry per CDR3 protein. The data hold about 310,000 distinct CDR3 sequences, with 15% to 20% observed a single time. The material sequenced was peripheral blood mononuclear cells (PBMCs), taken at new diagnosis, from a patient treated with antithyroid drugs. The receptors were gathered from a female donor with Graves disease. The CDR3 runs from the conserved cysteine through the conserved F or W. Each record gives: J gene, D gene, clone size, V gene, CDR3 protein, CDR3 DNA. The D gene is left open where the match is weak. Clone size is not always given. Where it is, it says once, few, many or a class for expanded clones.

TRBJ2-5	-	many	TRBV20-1	CSASGIEETQYF	TGCAGTGCTAGTGGGATTGAGGAGACCCAGTACTTC
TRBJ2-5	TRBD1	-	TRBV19	CASRADRAYQETQYF	TGTGCCAGTAGGGCGGACAGGGCCTACCAAGAGACCCAGTACTTC
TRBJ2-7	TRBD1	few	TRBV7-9	CASSLAGGGGGEQYF	TGTGCCAGCAGCTTAGCAGGGGGCGGTGGCGGCGAGCAGTACTTC
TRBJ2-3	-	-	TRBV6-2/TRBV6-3	CAIGRADTQYF	TGTGCCATTGGGCGTGCGGATACGCAGTATTTT
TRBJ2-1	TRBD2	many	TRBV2	CASVLSGTGQFF	TGTGCCAGCGTTCTTAGCGGGACGGGGCAGTTCTTC
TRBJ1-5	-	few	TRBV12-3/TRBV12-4	CASSRQVHQPQHF	TGTGCCAGCAGTCGACAGGTTCATCAGCCCCAGCATTTT
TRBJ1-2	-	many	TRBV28	CASSLSVQAGNYGYTF	TGTGCCAGCAGTTTATCAGTCCAGGCAGGGAACTATGGCTACACCTTC
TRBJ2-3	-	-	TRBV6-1	CASSDSPIVADTQYF	TGTGCCAGCAGTGACTCTCCTATTGTTGCGGATACGCAGTATTTT
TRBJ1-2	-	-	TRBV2	CASSASSDYGYTF	TGTGCCAGCAGTGCCTCCTCAGACTATGGCTACACCTTC
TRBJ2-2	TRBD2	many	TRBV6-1	CASSLSRGGVTGELFF	TGTGCCAGCAGCCTCAGCCGGGGGGGAGTCACCGGGGAGCTGTTTTTT
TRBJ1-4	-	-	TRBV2	CASSPPLPPVPNEKLFF	TGTGCCAGCAGTCCGCCCCTGCCCCCAGTACCTAATGAAAAACTGTTTTTT
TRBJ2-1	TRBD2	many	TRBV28	CASSLNPSGSLKREQFF	TGTGCCAGCAGTTTAAACCCTAGCGGGTCCCTGAAGAGGGAGCAGTTCTTC
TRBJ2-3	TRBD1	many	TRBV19	CASTPQGLIGTDTQYF	TGTGCCAGTACCCCACAGGGGTTAATAGGGACAGATACGCAGTATTTT
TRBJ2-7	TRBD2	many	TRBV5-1	CASSPTLAVDSYEQYF	TGCGCCAGCAGCCCCACGCTAGCGGTAGACTCCTACGAGCAGTACTTC
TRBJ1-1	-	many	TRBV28	CASSLLSGAEAFF	TGTGCCAGCAGTTTATTATCGGGGGCCGAAGCTTTCTTT
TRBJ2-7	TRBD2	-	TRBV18	CASSLNRLAVEEQYF	TGTGCCAGCTCCCTGAATCGGCTAGCGGTGGAGGAGCAGTACTTC